Listed below are T cell receptor beta chains from one sample, sequenced in a study of cytomegalovirus exposure and HLA in healthy donors. Profiled with immunoSEQ multiplex PCR; TCRdb holds only in-frame clones, not every one. The repertoire holds 250,000 to 350,000 clones, with roughly 90% as singletons. The sequenced material came from PBMCs. The receptors stem from a woman aged 18-35 years in good health and CMV-seronegative. The CDR3 runs from the conserved cysteine through the conserved F or W. A D gene is named only where the DNA matches it firmly. Some rows have no size entry. The others give once, few or many, or a class for an expanded clone.

d_call clone_size j_call v_call cdr3_nt cdr3_aa
NA NA TRBJ1-5 TRBV4-3 TGCGCCAGCAGCCAAGTCAGGGGCAATCAGCCCCAGCATTTT CASSQVRGNQPQHF
TRBD1 NA TRBJ1-2 TRBV5-5 TGTGCCAGCAGTTCCCCTCCTACCGGGACAGGGGTTCACTATGGCTACACCTTC CASSSPPTGTGVHYGYTF
NA NA TRBJ1-1 TRBV28 TGTGCCAGCAGTGAGAAGGGGCATGAAGCTTTCTTT CASSEKGHEAFF
TRBD2 NA TRBJ2-7 TRBV7-2 TGTGCCAGCAGCAGGGACTACGCCTCCTACGAGCAGTACTTC CASSRDYASYEQYF
TRBD2 NA TRBJ2-3 TRBV19 TGTGCCAGTAGTAACCCCGACCTAGCGGGAGGGGAGACAGATACGCAGTATTTT CASSNPDLAGGETDTQYF
NA NA TRBJ2-7 TRBV6-1 TGTGCCATCCGTAAAGGAGCTTCCTACGAGCAGTACTTC CAIRKGASYEQYF
NA few TRBJ2-7 TRBV15 TGTGCCACCAGCAGAGGGCGGGACGGATACGAGCAGTACTTC CATSRGRDGYEQYF
TRBD2 NA TRBJ2-7 TRBV5-4 TGTGCCAGCAGCTTTGGCAGCGGACTAGCGGGTTTGTCCTACGAGCAGTACTTC CASSFGSGLAGLSYEQYF
TRBD1 NA TRBJ2-1 TRBV27 TGTGCCAGCAGAGATCGGGACAGGGCATACAATGAGCAGTTCTTC CASRDRDRAYNEQFF
TRBD1 NA TRBJ1-3 TRBV5-1 TGCGCCAGCAGCTTGACAGGGGGATTCGGAAACACCATATATTTT CASSLTGGFGNTIYF
TRBD2 NA TRBJ2-7 TRBV27 TGTGCCAGCAGTTTTGGCCTAGCGGCCCCAACCTACGAGCAGTACTTC CASSFGLAAPTYEQYF
TRBD2 NA TRBJ2-5 TRBV5-1 TGCGCCAGCAGCGCTTGGGGGGGACCCATCCAAGAGACCCAGTACTTC CASSAWGGPIQETQYF
TRBD2 NA TRBJ2-1 TRBV5-1 TGCGCCAGCAGCTTGTATGCGGGGGTAAATGAGCAGTTCTTC CASSLYAGVNEQFF
TRBD1 NA TRBJ1-4 TRBV2 TGTGCCAGCAGACAAGACAGGGTTGATAATGAAAAACTGTTTTTT CASRQDRVDNEKLFF
NA NA TRBJ1-3 TRBV14 TGTGCCAGCAGCCAAGACCAGAGGAACACCATATATTTT CASSQDQRNTIYF
NA NA TRBJ2-3 TRBV9 TGTGCCAGCAGCGTAGCCCCGCGGACAGATACGCAGTATTTT CASSVAPRTDTQYF
TRBD1 NA TRBJ2-6 TRBV2 TGTGCCAGCAGAGTCGGGACAGGATCCTCTGGGGCCAACGTCCTGACTTTC CASRVGTGSSGANVLTF
NA NA TRBJ2-1 TRBV9 TGTGCCAGCAGCGTTGGCTCTTACAATGAGCAGTTCTTC CASSVGSYNEQFF
NA NA TRBJ1-2 TRBV28 TGTGCCAGCAGTTTATTTGGGCAGTTCGGCTATGGCTACACCTTC CASSLFGQFGYGYTF
TRBD1 NA TRBJ1-2 TRBV28 TGTGCCAGCAGTACACAGGGGGCCTATGGCTACACCTTC CASSTQGAYGYTF
NA NA TRBJ1-2 TRBV6-1 TGTGCCAGCAGTGGGGGGGGGCAGACAACATTTCTCTATGGCTACACCTTC CASSGGGQTTFLYGYTF
TRBD1 NA TRBJ2-7 TRBV4-2 TGTGCCAGCAGCCAACGAGGTGGGACAGTTTCCTACGAGCAGTACTTC CASSQRGGTVSYEQYF
NA NA TRBJ1-1 TRBV6-1 TGTGCCAGCTATGTCTTAGGGCTAGCGACTGAAGCTTTCTTT CASYVLGLATEAFF
NA NA TRBJ2-2 TRBV7-2 TGTGCCAGCAGCCCACAGGGAAACACCGGGGAGCTGTTTTTT CASSPQGNTGELFF
TRBD2 NA TRBJ2-7 TRBV6-5 TGTGCCAGCGGGGGACTAGCGGGAGGGAGCGAGCAGTACTTC CASGGLAGGSEQYF
TRBD2 NA TRBJ2-1 TRBV9 TGTGCCAGCAGCGCCGCTAGCGGGATGGTCAATGAGCAGTTCTTC CASSAASGMVNEQFF
NA NA TRBJ1-1 TRBV11-2 TGTGCCAGCAGCTTTAGGGGGACTGAAGCTTTCTTT CASSFRGTEAFF
NA NA TRBJ1-2 TRBV28 TGTGCCAGCGCGTGGTCGGGGGGCCGTGGCTACACCTTC CASAWSGGRGYTF
TRBD1 once TRBJ1-1 TRBV18 TGTGCCAGCTCACCACCACAGGGGAAGGGTGGCACTGAAGCTTTCTTT CASSPPQGKGGTEAFF
TRBD1 once TRBJ1-5 TRBV7-9 TGTGCCAGCAGCCAACTGGGACAGGACACCTCCCAGCATTTT CASSQLGQDTSQHF
TRBD2 NA TRBJ2-5 TRBV5-6 TGTGCCAGCACCCCTAGCGGGGGGAGGGAGACCCAGTACTTC CASTPSGGRETQYF
NA NA TRBJ1-4 TRBV28 TGTGCCAGCAGTTCCCCGTCCGGAGGGCGGAACGGTGAAAAACTGTTTTTT CASSSPSGGRNGEKLFF
NA NA TRBJ2-1 TRBV2 TGTGCCAGCAGTGAAGCGCTAAGCTCTGAGCAGTTCTTC CASSEALSSEQFF
TRBD2 once TRBJ2-3 TRBV9 TGTGCCAGCAGCGTCTCAGCGGGGGGCACAGATACGCAGTATTTT CASSVSAGGTDTQYF
TRBD1 NA TRBJ1-2 TRBV5-1 TGCGCCAGCAGCTTGGTTTTACAGGGGGGCCCTTTTGGCTACACCTTC CASSLVLQGGPFGYTF
NA NA TRBJ2-5 TRBV9 TGTGCCAGCAGCCCCTTAGGCGGAGTCGGGGAGACCCAGTACTTC CASSPLGGVGETQYF
NA NA TRBJ1-5 TRBV18 TGTGCCAGCTCACCACGAGAGAACAATCAGCCCCAGCATTTT CASSPRENNQPQHF
NA once TRBJ2-5 TRBV27 TGTGCCAGCAGGCTTTGGCCAGGGGGGAAGGAGACCCAGTACTTC CASRLWPGGKETQYF
NA once TRBJ1-1 TRBV6-5 TGTGCCAGCGGAAGAACAGGGGCTTTCTTT CASGRTGAFF
NA NA TRBJ2-2 TRBV9 TGTGCCAGCAGCGTAGGCAACTCGGGACAGAACACCGGGGAGCTGTTTTTT CASSVGNSGQNTGELFF
NA NA TRBJ2-2 TRBV11-3 TGTGCCAGCAGCCTCCAGGGTACGGACACCGGGGAGCTGTTTTTT CASSLQGTDTGELFF
NA few TRBJ2-4 TRBV25-1 TGTGCCAGCAGTCTTGAGGCGGCGGGGAACATTCAGTACTTC CASSLEAAGNIQYF
NA NA TRBJ2-7 TRBV2 TGTGCCAGCAGGGAGGTTAGAGGGCCCTACGAGCAGTACTTC CASREVRGPYEQYF
NA NA TRBJ1-2 TRBV7-9 TGTGCCAGCAGCTGGGGAGGGCTGCGGGGCTACACCTTC CASSWGGLRGYTF
NA NA TRBJ2-5 TRBV5-1 TGCGCCAGCAGCCAGGTTGGGAGTCCCCAAGAGACCCAGTACTTC CASSQVGSPQETQYF
NA NA TRBJ2-3 TRBV11-1 TGTGCCAGCAGCCCCCAGGGCACAGATACGCAGTATTTT CASSPQGTDTQYF
TRBD2 NA TRBJ2-1 TRBV18 TGTGCCAGCTCACCAGACGATGGCGGGAGGAGGAGCTCCTACAATGAGCAGTTCTTC CASSPDDGGRRSSYNEQFF
TRBD1 few TRBJ2-7 TRBV27 TGTGCCAGCAGTGACCACAGGGGACCCTACGAGCAGTACTTC CASSDHRGPYEQYF